The following is a T cell receptor beta chain sequence with its context. Antigen specificity is unknown. The CDR3 runs 14 residues. The ends lost 3 bases at V and 3 bases at J; junction bases unmatched: 4. Germline assignment: CDR1 KGHSH and CDR2 LQKENI. The record originates from a study of shared clonotypes between healthy human individuals. Repertoires were generated with immunoSEQ multiplex PCR, while TCRdb's copy carries only in-frame clones and drops some. Found here are around 2,000,000 clones, 90% to 95% of them singletons; the top ten hold 0.13%. Overall study findings and caveats: Estimated clonotype richness was generally higher in naive than memory subsets. Limitation of the genetic and exposure-history diversity represented came from the few donors. Sharing across four donors was highest in naive CD4 (roughly 5%) and lowest in memory CD8 (roughly 0.4%).

The specimen was naive CD4+ T cells sorted from blood. Subset denoted: CD45RA+ positively selected. This TCR was sampled from a young man in good health. The chain joins TRBV18 to TRBJ2-7; TRBD1 matches 8 bases. CDR3 sequence: CASSPTGEYYEQYF. The CDR3 DNA reads as TGTGCCAGCTCACCGACAGGGGAATACTACGAGCAGTACTTC.